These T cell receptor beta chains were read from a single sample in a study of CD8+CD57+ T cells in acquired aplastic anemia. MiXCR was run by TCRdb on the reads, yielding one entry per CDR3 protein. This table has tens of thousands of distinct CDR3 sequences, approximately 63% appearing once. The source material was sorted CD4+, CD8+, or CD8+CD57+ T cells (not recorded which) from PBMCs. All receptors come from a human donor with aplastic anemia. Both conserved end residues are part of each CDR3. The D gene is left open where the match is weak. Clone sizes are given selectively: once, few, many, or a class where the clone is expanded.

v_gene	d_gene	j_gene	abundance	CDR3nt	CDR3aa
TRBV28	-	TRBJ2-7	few	TGTGCCAGCAGTTTTGGACCCTACGGGGGCTACGAGCAGTACTTC	CASSFGPYGGYEQYF
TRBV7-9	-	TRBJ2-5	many	TGTGCCAGCAGCTTAGTCCGCTATGGATTACTCCCAGGGGAAGAGACCCAGTACTTC	CASSLVRYGLLPGEETQYF
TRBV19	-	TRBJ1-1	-	TGTGCCAGTAGTCGGTCCCTCCTTGGGGACACTGAAGCTTTCTTT	CASSRSLLGDTEAFF
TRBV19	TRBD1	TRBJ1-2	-	TGTGCCAGTAGTATGAGGACAGGGGGCCTCTATGGCTACACCTTC	CASSMRTGGLYGYTF
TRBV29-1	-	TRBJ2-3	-	TGCAGCGCAGCGGGCCTAGATGCCACAGATACGCAGTATTTT	CSAAGLDATDTQYF
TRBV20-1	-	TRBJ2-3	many	TGCAGTGCTAGAGATGATTTGGGGGGCTCGAGCACAGATACGCAGTATTTT	CSARDDLGGSSTDTQYF
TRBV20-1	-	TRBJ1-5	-	TGCAGTGCTAGAGCCATGAGGGACAATCAGCCCCAGCATTTT	CSARAMRDNQPQHF
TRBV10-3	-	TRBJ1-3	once	TGTGCCATCAGGTCCGTTCAGGGCTCCAACATATATTTT	CAIRSVQGSNIYF
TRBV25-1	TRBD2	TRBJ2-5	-	TGTGCCAGCGGGAGGGGCGAGCAAGAGACCCAGTACTTC	CASGRGEQETQYF
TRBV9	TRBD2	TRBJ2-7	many	TGTGCCAGCAGCGTAGGTTCTAGCGGGGACTACGAGCAGTACTTC	CASSVGSSGDYEQYF
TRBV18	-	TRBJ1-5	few	TGTGCCAGCTCACCAATTGGGCACAATCAGCCCCAGCATTTT	CASSPIGHNQPQHF
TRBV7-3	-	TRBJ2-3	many	TGTGCCAGCAGCTCCGGGCCCACAGATACGCAGTATTTT	CASSSGPTDTQYF
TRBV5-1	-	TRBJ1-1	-	TGCCCCAGCAGCCCAAAGGGGGGAGGAACTGAAGCTTTCTTT	CPSSPKGGGTEAFF
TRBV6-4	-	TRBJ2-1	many	TGTGCCAGCAGTGACGACCCAAGCTCCTACAATGAGCAGTTCTTC	CASSDDPSSYNEQFF
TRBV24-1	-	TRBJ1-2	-	TGTGCCACCAGTGACCCTAACAGGGATGGCTACACCTTC	CATSDPNRDGYTF
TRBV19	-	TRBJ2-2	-	TGTGCCAGTAGTATTACCCTTGGGACCGGGGAGCTGTTTTTT	CASSITLGTGELFF
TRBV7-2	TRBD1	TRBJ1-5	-	TGTGCCAGCAGCTCAGGGGGATATAGCAATCAGCCCCAGCATTTT	CASSSGGYSNQPQHF
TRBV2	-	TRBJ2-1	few	TGTGCCAGCAGCTTCTCGGGGGACTCCTACAATGAGCAGTTCTTC	CASSFSGDSYNEQFF
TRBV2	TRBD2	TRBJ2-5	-	TGTGCCAGCAGTGTGGGGGGGGGGGGGTCTCAGTACTTC	CASSVGGGGSQYF
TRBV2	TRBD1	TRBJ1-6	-	TGTGCCAGCAGCGTACAGGGGTCTGGTTCACCCCTCCACTTT	CASSVQGSGSPLHF
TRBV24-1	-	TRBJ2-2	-	TGTGCCACCAGTGATGACGGGGCGGGCACCGGGGAGCTGTTTTTT	CATSDDGAGTGELFF
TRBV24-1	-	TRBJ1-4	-	TGTGCCACCAGTGAACAGACAGGATCGTACGAAAAACTGTTTTTT	CATSEQTGSYEKLFF
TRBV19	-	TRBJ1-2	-	TGTGCCAGTAGTACGGCCTATGGCTACACCTTC	CASSTAYGYTF
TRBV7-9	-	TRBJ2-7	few	TGTGCCAGCAGCCGTGCCTACGAGCAGTACTTC	CASSRAYEQYF
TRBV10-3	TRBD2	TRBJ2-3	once	TGTGCCATCGCCGGGACTAGCCTCGGATACGGCACAGATACGCAGTATTTT	CAIAGTSLGYGTDTQYF
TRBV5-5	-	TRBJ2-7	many	TGTGCCAGCAGCTTGGTTCCCGGTCTCTACGAGCAGTACTTC	CASSLVPGLYEQYF
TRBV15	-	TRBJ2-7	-	TGTGCCACCAGCAGAAGCTCCTACGAGCAGTACTTC	CATSRSSYEQYF
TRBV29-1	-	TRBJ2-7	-	TGCAGTGCTTCCGATCGGAGCTCCTACGAGCAGTACTTC	CSASDRSSYEQYF
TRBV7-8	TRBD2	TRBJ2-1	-	TGTGCCAGCAGACCAAGGGACTACAATGAGCGGTTCTTC	CASRPRDYNERFF
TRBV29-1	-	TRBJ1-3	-	TGCAGCGTTGAAGGGATCGGAAACACCATATATTTT	CSVEGIGNTIYF
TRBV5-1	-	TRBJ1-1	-	TGCGCCAGCAGCTTGAGGCAGGGGAGCATGAACACTGAAGCTTTCTTT	CASSLRQGSMNTEAFF
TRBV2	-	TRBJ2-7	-	TGTGCCAGCAGTGAAGCCGAGGGGAGCTCCTACGAGCAGTACTTC	CASSEAEGSSYEQYF
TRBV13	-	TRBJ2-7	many	TGTGCCAGCAGCTTATCATGGCCCTACGAGCAGTACTTC	CASSLSWPYEQYF
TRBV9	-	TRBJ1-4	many	TGTGCCAGCAGCGGACTCGGGGAAAAACTGTTTTTT	CASSGLGEKLFF